This passage covers 25 T cell receptor beta chains from one sample sequenced in a study of T cell responses to AZD1222 COVID-19 vaccine. Sequencing was performed with immunoSEQ multiplex PCR; in TCRdb, only in-frame clones are kept and a portion is missing. The top ten clones hold under 8.5% of a sample with tens of thousands of clones, about 83% of them seen once. The material sequenced was peripheral blood, taken 28 days after the second AZD1222 dose. The receptors were sampled from an adult who received the AZD1222 COVID-19 vaccine.

This chain connects TRBV11-1 to TRBJ1-1, with D possibly matching TRBD1 (5 bases). The V end lost 0 bases, the J end lost 0 bases, and 11 bases lay between the germline ends. This CDR3 contains 16 residues. Germline V gene sequence: CDR1 SGHAT, CDR2 FQDESV (reference sequence). In nucleotides, the CDR3 is TGTGCCAGCAGCTTAGCGAGGGGCCACCTGAACACTGAAGCTTTCTTT. Translating gives CASSLARGHLNTEAFF.

The sample holds one count of this clone. V gene TRBV12-3 or TRBV12-4 combines with J gene TRBJ2-3, with D possibly TRBD1 on 6 matching bases. V lost 3 bases to trimming and J lost 6 bases, with 10 bases between them. The CDR3 consists of 13 residues. The CDR3 reads CASSFYRGDTQYF. DNA for the CDR3: TGTGCCAGCAGTTTTTATAGGGGGGATACGCAGTATTTT.

This chain uses TRBV7-6 with TRBJ2-5; the match to TRBD2 covers 7 bases. The germline CDR1 and CDR2 sequences are SGHVS and FNYEAQ. Losses at the gene ends were 1 base for V and 4 bases for J; bases not matched to a gene: 9. This CDR3 is built from 16 residues. In DNA form, the CDR3 reads TGTGCCAGCAGCTTAGGAGGTGGGGGGGTCGGAGAGACCCAGTACTTC. Translation: CASSLGGGGVGETQYF.

The chain combines TRBV3-1 (or the pseudogene TRBV3-2) with TRBJ2-2; 9 bases map to TRBD1. Germline V gene data show CDR1 as LGHDT and CDR2 as YNNKEL (reference sequence). The junction had 7 bases not matched to a gene; V was cut back by 4 bases and J by 4 bases. CDR3 size: 16 residues. CDR3 protein: CASSLPGQGPTGELFF. In nucleotides, the CDR3 is TGTGCCAGCAGCCTCCCGGGACAGGGTCCCACCGGGGAGCTGTTTTTT.

This clone turned up a few times. This rearrangement joins TRBV2 to TRBJ2-7; D is ambiguous. V lost 5 bases to trimming and J lost 0 bases, with 2 bases between them. In germline, CDR1 is SNHLY, CDR2 FYNNEI. This CDR3 is built from 11 residues. The CDR3 spells CASSISYEQYF. CDR3 nucleotides: TGTGCCAGCAGTATCTCCTACGAGCAGTACTTC.

The chain is built from TRBV4-1 and TRBJ2-7, with TRBD1 identical over 9 bases. CDR3 length: 17 residues. The ends lost 3 bases at V and 5 bases at J; junction bases unmatched: 14. Germline V lookup: CDR1 MGHRA, CDR2 YSYEKL. The CDR3 bases are TGCGCCAGCAGCCATACTAACCGGGACAGGGCCAACCACGAGCAGTACTTC. Residues: CASSHTNRDRANHEQYF.

This chain uses TRBV6-5 with TRBJ1-4, with no clear D. This CDR3 contains 14 residues. From germline, CDR1 is MNHEY and CDR2 SVGAGI. Deletions cut 6 bases from V and 3 bases from J, with 11 bases between. In DNA form, the CDR3 reads TGTGCCAGCAGACACCGGGAACCTAATGAAAAACTGTTTTTT. Protein product: CASRHREPNEKLFF.

This chain joins TRBV5-6 and TRBJ2-3; D uncertain. CDR1 and CDR2 from the germline V gene are SGHDT and YYEEEE. Trimming shortened V by 4 bases and J by 9 bases, and 9 bases separated the two germline ends. The CDR3 loop spans 11 amino acids. Here the CDR3 DNA reads TGTGCCAGCAGCCTTACGTCCACGCAGTATTTT. It codes for CASSLTSTQYF.

The chain uses TRBV13 and TRBJ2-7; the D gene is possibly TRBD2 (5 bases). Per germline, CDR1 PRHDT and CDR2 FYEKMQ (reference sequence). The CDR3 has 14 residues. The germline V and J ends were trimmed by 2 bases and 2 bases, with 10 bases remaining between them. Here the CDR3 reads CASSLQRNAYEQYF. The CDR3 DNA reads as TGTGCCAGCAGCTTACAGCGGAACGCCTACGAGCAGTACTTC.

This clone was observed once. In nucleotides, the CDR3 is TGTGCCAGCAGGCTTAATCACGGGGGTGAAGCTTTCTTT. As protein: CASRLNHGGEAFF. The rearrangement links TRBV27 to TRBJ1-1; tentatively, D is TRBD1 (5 bases). Germline-derived CDR1 and CDR2 are MNHEY and SMNVEV (reference sequence). CDR3 length equals 13 residues. V was shortened by 6 bases and J by 7 bases, with 15 bases between the two germline ends.

As DNA, the CDR3 is TGTGCCAGCAGTTTTCAGAGTACCTATGGCTACACCTTC. It specifies CASSFQSTYGYTF. The chain couples TRBV27 to TRBJ1-2; D remains unclear. The germline V gene encodes CDR1 MNHEY and CDR2 SMNVEV (reference sequence). The CDR3 length is 13 residues. Trimming shortened V by 3 bases and J by 4 bases, and 9 bases separated the two germline ends.

The chain uses TRBV19 and TRBJ1-1; D is uncertain. V lost 4 bases and J lost 1, with 7 bases in between. The CDR3 is 13 residues long. Germline CDR1 LNHDA, CDR2 SQIVND (reference sequence). This CDR3 reads CASSTTRNTEAFF. CDR3 bases: TGTGCCAGTAGTACAACAAGGAACACTGAAGCTTTCTTT.

This clone has a handful of counts. The chain employs TRBV7-9 and TRBJ2-7; D is perhaps TRBD1 (6 bases). The CDR3 totals 12 residues. Trimming shortened V by 2 bases and J by 5 bases, and 7 bases separated the two germline ends. Germline CDR1 SEHNR, CDR2 FQNEAQ (reference sequence). CDR3 sequence reads: CASSLNRDEQYF. The CDR3 DNA follows: TGTGCCAGCAGCTTAAACAGGGACGAGCAGTACTTC.

The rearrangement uses TRBV24-1 and TRBJ1-2, with D uncertain. The germline gives CDR1 KGHDR, CDR2 SFDVKD. The CDR3 totals 13 residues. The ends were cut back, 2 bases at V and 1 base at J, with 4 bases in the middle. CDR3 amino acids: CATSDSFNYGYTF. The CDR3 DNA reads as TGTGCCACCAGTGATTCCTTTAACTATGGCTACACCTTC.

The V and J genes are TRBV24-1 and TRBJ2-3; D remains unclear. V dropped 4 bases and J dropped 4 bases, with 5 bases sitting between them. The CDR3 length is 12 residues. The germline gives CDR1 KGHDR, CDR2 SFDVKD. DNA for the CDR3: TGTGCCACCAGTGACGAATCAGATACGCAGTATTTT. This encodes CATSDESDTQYF.

This sequence joins TRBV5-1 and TRBJ2-2; D ambiguous. Germline CDR1 SGHRS, CDR2 YFSETQ. CDR3 length: 14 residues. The germline V and J ends were trimmed by 7 bases and 2 bases, with 12 bases remaining between them. The CDR3 here is CASVDFQNTGELFF. For the CDR3, the DNA is TGCGCCAGCGTCGATTTTCAAAACACCGGGGAGCTGTTTTTT.

This rearrangement joins TRBV24-1 to TRBJ2-2, with TRBD1 matching over 8 bases. The CDR3 is 16 residues long. Germline V gene sequence: CDR1 KGHDR, CDR2 SFDVKD. Trimming at V came to 4 bases and at J to 5 bases, leaving 8 bases not matched to a gene. The CDR3 here is CATSEPTGDGTGELFF. CDR3 in DNA: TGTGCCACCAGTGAACCGACAGGGGACGGAACCGGGGAGCTGTTTTTT.

This chain connects TRBV6-1 to TRBJ1-1; D is uncertain. V lost 0 bases and J 8 bases, leaving 10 bases between the germline ends. The CDR3 spans 13 residues. The germline CDR1 and CDR2 sequences are MNHNS and SASEGT. CDR3 DNA sequence: TGTGCCAGCAGTGAAGCACGTCAGGTGGAAGCTTTCTTT. It encodes CASSEARQVEAFF.

This chain uses TRBV9 with TRBJ2-1, with 8 positions matching TRBD2. CDR1 is SGDLS, CDR2 YYNGEE, per germline. With V trimmed by 4 bases and J by 3 bases, 6 bases remained unmatched. This CDR3 is 15 amino acids long. The DNA of the CDR3 is TGTGCCAGCAGCTTACCCCGGGGGGGCTACAATGAGCAGTTCTTC. Protein: CASSLPRGGYNEQFF. Together with reference TRBV9 and TRBJ2-1, the CDR3 gives the full variable domain: DSGVTQTPKHLITATGQRVTLRCSPRSGDLSVYWYQQSLDQGLQFLIQYYNGEERAKGNILERFSAQQFPDLHSELNLSSLELGDSALYFCASSLPRGGYNEQFFGPGTRLTVL.

This clone was observed a handful of times. The gene calls are TRBV3-1 (or the pseudogene TRBV3-2) and TRBJ2-7; D possibly uses TRBD1 or TRBD2 (5 bases each). Germline V gives CDR1 LGHDT, CDR2 YNNKEL (reference sequence). The CDR3 runs 15 residues. The V gene lost 0 bases and the J gene lost 7 bases, with 16 bases spanning the gap. This chain's CDR3 is CASSQDRDPMREQYF. CDR3 nucleotides: TGTGCCAGCAGCCAAGATCGGGACCCTATGAGAGAGCAGTACTTC.

This chain joins TRBV19 and TRBJ2-7; the match to TRBD1 covers 8 bases. The V and J ends lost 5 bases and 5 bases, in that order; junction bases with no gene match: 5. This CDR3 spans 13 amino acids. CDR1 and CDR2 from the germline V gene are LNHDA and SQIVND (reference sequence). The CDR3 sequence: CASSRQGANEQYF. DNA of the CDR3: TGTGCCAGTAGTCGTCAGGGGGCCAACGAGCAGTACTTC.

This chain uses TRBV14 with TRBJ1-4; the D gene is possibly TRBD1 (6 bases). Germline CDR1 reads SGHDN; CDR2 reads FVKESK. This CDR3 has 16 residues. Trimming shortened V by 2 bases and J by 8 bases, and 18 bases separated the two germline ends. The CDR3 coding sequence is TGTGCCAGCAGCCAACATGAAGGGTTAAGGGGGGAAAAACTGTTTTTT. Translating gives CASSQHEGLRGEKLFF.

V usage is TRBV9 and J usage is TRBJ2-5, with D hard to call. The CDR3 length is 14 residues. Germline CDR1 is SGDLS and CDR2 is YYNGEE. Trimming removed 4 bases at V and 2 bases at J, with 12 bases between. The CDR3 DNA reads TGTGCCAGCAGCCAGAGTAACACACAAGAGACCCAGTACTTC. This encodes CASSQSNTQETQYF.

This sequence joins TRBV3-1 (or the pseudogene TRBV3-2) and TRBJ2-6; D possibly corresponds to TRBD2 (5 bases). Germline values: CDR1 LGHDT, CDR2 YNNKEL (reference sequence). The CDR3 has 18 residues. Trimming shortened V by 4 bases and J by 4 bases, and 20 bases separated the two germline ends. CDR3 DNA sequence: TGTGCCAGCAGCCTCATAAGGGAGCGGTCGGGCGGGGCCAACGTCCTGACTTTC. Its protein product is CASSLIRERSGGANVLTF.

The chain couples TRBV5-5 to TRBJ1-4; D might be TRBD1 (5 bases). CDR1 is SGHKS and CDR2 is YYEKEE in the germline V gene (reference sequence). Trimming removed 4 bases at V and 1 base at J, with 14 bases between. The CDR3 contains 16 residues. The CDR3 bases are TGTGCCAGCAGCACCTCTTCAGGGCGAACTAATGAAAAACTGTTTTTT. This gives the protein CASSTSSGRTNEKLFF.